These 21 T cell receptor beta chains were all obtained from the same sample, sequenced in a study of blood T cell repertoires in COVID-19. Assay used: immunoSEQ multiplex PCR; TCRdb lists only in-frame clones, some missing. This table holds approximately 99,000 clones, roughly 70% found once. Sequenced input: peripheral blood. The receptors stem from a woman aged 40 to 50 with acute or convalescent COVID-19.

As DNA, the CDR3 is TGTGCCAGCAGGGTGGCCTTACCTAGGGGACAGACGTATGGCTACACCTTC. It encodes CASRVALPRGQTYGYTF. This chain links TRBV27 with TRBJ1-2; 7 bases agree with TRBD1. V lost 6 bases to trimming and J lost 5 bases; unmatched junction nucleotides: 18. This CDR3 has 17 amino acids. The germline gives CDR1 MNHEY, CDR2 SMNVEV (reference sequence).

This clone showed up just once. The chain has TRBV5-6 and TRBJ2-5; TRBD2 matches at 7 bases. CDR1 is SGHDT, CDR2 YYEEEE, per germline. J gave up 2 bases and V 2 bases, and 6 bases lay outside the gene matches. CDR3 length: 15 amino acids. The CDR3 DNA is TGTGCCAGCAGCTTATCTAGCGGTGGACAAGAGACCCAGTACTTC. It yields the protein CASSLSSGGQETQYF.

CDR3 DNA: TGTGCCAGCAGTTTAGGTTCTAAAGCCCTCCACTTT. It codes for CASSLGSKALHF. The V and J genes are TRBV28 and TRBJ1-6; D is unclear. V lost 2 bases and J lost 14, with 10 bases in between. Germline V lookup: CDR1 MDHEN, CDR2 SYDVKM. The CDR3 spans 12 residues.

The rearrangement joins TRBV5-1 to TRBJ1-2; 7 nucleotides line up with TRBD1. The CDR3 runs 14 residues. Germline V lookup: CDR1 SGHRS, CDR2 YFSETQ. V lost 4 bases, J lost 6 bases, and 9 bases stayed unmatched. The CDR3 protein is CASSPGDSPNGYTF. The CDR3 DNA is TGCGCCAGCAGCCCGGGGGACAGCCCAAATGGCTACACCTTC.

The chain combines TRBV12-5 with TRBJ2-2, with D unresolved. Germline loops: CDR1 LGHNT, CDR2 FRNRAP. CDR3 length: 17 residues. V was shortened by 2 bases and J by 1 base, with 14 bases between the two germline ends. The CDR3: CASGLSGLLENTGELFF. The CDR3 nucleotides are TGTGCTAGTGGTTTGTCAGGCCTTCTTGAGAACACCGGGGAGCTGTTTTTT.

The chain couples TRBV7-6 to TRBJ2-5, with a tentative D call TRBD2 (6 bases). Germline lookup yields CDR1 SGHVS and CDR2 FNYEAQ. The CDR3 spans 16 residues. Trimming removed 0 bases from V and 4 bases from J, with 15 bases in between. The DNA for the CDR3 is TGTGCCAGCAGCTTAGCGTCCGGAGGAGGGATAGAGACCCAGTACTTC. Its protein is CASSLASGGGIETQYF.

There are a few counts of this clone. J is TRBJ1-6 and V is TRBV5-4; 9 nucleotides agree with TRBD1. The V and J ends lost 1 base and 8 bases, in that order; junction bases with no gene match: 7. Germline V gene data show CDR1 as SGHNT and CDR2 as YYREEE (reference sequence). The CDR3 is 16 residues long. CDR3 region: CASSLIGGQGYSPLHF. The CDR3, as DNA: TGTGCCAGCAGCTTGATCGGCGGACAGGGGTATTCACCCCTCCACTTT.

The V gene is TRBV30, the J gene TRBJ1-6; 8 positions agree with TRBD1. J lost 9 bases, V lost 1 base, and 5 bases had no gene match. In germline, CDR1 is GTSNPN, CDR2 SVGIG (reference sequence). This CDR3 region has 14 residues. The CDR3 sequence: CAWSAQGGGSPLHF. CDR3 sequence (DNA): TGTGCCTGGAGTGCACAGGGGGGGGGTTCACCCCTCCACTTT.

The CDR3 DNA reads TGTGCCAGCAGTCAGCCGGGGGGGGATTCACCCCTCCACTTT. Protein sequence: CASSQPGGDSPLHF. This chain uses TRBV28 with TRBJ1-6, with a weak D call TRBD1 (5 bases). This CDR3 region has 14 residues. Trimming shortened V by 5 bases and J by 8 bases, and 13 bases separated the two germline ends. The germline V gene encodes CDR1 MDHEN and CDR2 SYDVKM.

The V gene is TRBV5-6, the J gene TRBJ1-2; D is unresolved. Trimming left V 0 bases short and J 1 base short, with 10 bases between. The CDR3 length is 15 residues. Germline V CDR1 and CDR2: SGHDT, YYEEEE. CDR3 bases: TGTGCCAGCAGCTTGGGCGGGCAAATTAACTATGGCTACACCTTC. Amino acids: CASSLGGQINYGYTF.

This chain connects TRBV12-5 to TRBJ2-1; 10 positions agree with TRBD1. Unmatched junction bases numbered 8, after V lost 1 base and J lost 8 bases. Germline V lookup: CDR1 LGHNT, CDR2 FRNRAP. The CDR3 runs to 16 residues. The CDR3 reads CASGLGRRDRGDEQFF. Written as DNA, the CDR3 is TGTGCTAGTGGTTTGGGACGCCGGGACAGGGGAGATGAGCAGTTCTTC.

The chain carries TRBV7-2 and TRBJ1-5; the D gene is possibly TRBD1 (6 bases). The CDR3 runs to 15 residues. Germline V gene sequence: CDR1 SGHTA, CDR2 FQGNSA. Trimming took 1 base from V and 5 from J, leaving 12 bases between them. CDR3 nucleotide sequence: TGTGCCAGCAGCTTAGGGACAGTCCTAGATCAGCCCCAGCATTTT. Protein product: CASSLGTVLDQPQHF.

Only a few counts were recorded for this clone. In DNA form, the CDR3 reads TGTGCCGCCGGGTCCTATAATTCACCCCTCCACTTT. Translated, it gives CAAGSYNSPLHF. The chain links TRBV12-3 or TRBV12-4 to TRBJ1-6, with D unclear. The V end was cut by 11 bases, the J end by 1 base, with 6 bases between. The CDR3 is 12 amino acids.

The chain employs TRBV30 and TRBJ1-2, with a possible D match to TRBD1 (5 bases). V shed 7 bases and J shed 4 bases, with 10 bases lying between them. The CDR3 runs to 11 residues. Germline loops: CDR1 GTSNPN, CDR2 SVGIG (reference sequence). The CDR3 is CALDMSYGYTF. The DNA of the CDR3 is TGTGCCTTGGACATGTCCTATGGCTACACCTTC.

V is TRBV30 and J is TRBJ1-3; D is undetermined. CDR3 length: 13 amino acids. Trimming removed 4 bases from V and 0 bases from J, with 7 bases in between. The germline CDR1 and CDR2 sequences are GTSNPN and SVGIG (reference sequence). The CDR3 DNA reads as TGTGCCTGGAAATCTATCTCTGGAAACACCATATATTTT. As protein: CAWKSISGNTIYF. Together with reference TRBV30 and TRBJ1-3, the CDR3 gives the full variable domain: SQTIHQWPATLVQPVGSPLSLECTVEGTSNPNLYWYRQAAGRGLQLLFYSVGIGQISSEVPQNLSASRPQDRQFILSSKKLLLSDSGFYLCAWKSISGNTIYFGEGSWLTVV.

This rearrangement joins TRBV5-1 to TRBJ2-3, with 14 bases lining up with TRBD2. The CDR3 contains 17 residues. In germline, CDR1 is SGHRS, CDR2 YFSETQ. V shed 5 bases and J 4 bases; nucleotides not matched to a gene: 9. The CDR3: CASSSRLAGGQADTQYF. The CDR3 coding sequence is TGCGCCAGCAGTTCCCGACTAGCGGGGGGGCAGGCAGATACGCAGTATTTT.

The chain is built from TRBV24-1 and TRBJ2-5, with 8 bases lining up with TRBD1. V lost 2 bases and J lost 5; bases outside the gene matches: 9. The CDR3 spans 16 residues. Germline CDR1 is KGHDR and CDR2 is SFDVKD. CDR3 loop: CATSDSPGQGRETQYF. CDR3 nucleotide sequence: TGTGCCACCAGTGATTCCCCCGGACAGGGCCGGGAGACCCAGTACTTC.

The chain carries TRBV7-9 and TRBJ2-1; tentative D call: TRBD1 (6 bases). Germline V lookup: CDR1 SEHNR, CDR2 FQNEAQ (reference sequence). The V end lost 1 base, the J end lost 15 bases, and 13 bases lay between the germline ends. This CDR3 comprises 12 residues. The CDR3 nucleotides are TGTGCCAGCAGCTTAGGGGAAAGGGGGATGTTCTTC. It codes for CASSLGERGMFF.

V and J are TRBV28 and TRBJ1-5; D is possibly TRBD1 (6 bases). Trimming took off 8 bases at V and 3 bases at J, with 11 bases between the two ends. The CDR3 extends over 13 amino acids. Germline CDR1 reads MDHEN; CDR2 reads SYDVKM. The CDR3 region has the DNA TGTGCCAGCCGACAGGAAAACAATCAGCCCCAGCATTTT. This encodes CASRQENNQPQHF. The complete variable domain, with remaining parts taken from reference TRBV28 and TRBJ1-5, reads DVKVTQSSRYLVKRTGEKVFLECVQDMDHENMFWYRQDPGLGLRLIYFSYDVKMKEKGDIPEGYSVSREKKERFSLILESASTNQTSMYLCASRQENNQPQHFGDGTRLSIL.

This clone was seen a single time. This chain connects TRBV29-1 to TRBJ2-3; D not resolved. V was trimmed by 3 bases and J by 0 bases, leaving 13 bases between them. Looked up from germline, CDR1 is SQVTM and CDR2 is ANQGSEA. CDR3 length equals 15 residues. CDR3 amino acids: CSVEVGGGSTDTQYF. The CDR3 nucleotides read TGCAGCGTTGAGGTCGGCGGTGGAAGCACAGATACGCAGTATTTT.

This sequence joins TRBV4-3 and TRBJ2-3, with D perhaps TRBD2 (5 bases). CDR1 is LGHNA and CDR2 is YSLEER in the germline V gene. V gave up 0 bases and J gave up 7 bases, with 11 bases separating them. The CDR3 is 14 residues long. In DNA form, the CDR3 reads TGCGCCAGCAGCCAAGATTGGACTTCCAATACGCAGTATTTT. Translating it yields CASSQDWTSNTQYF.